The clone carrying this T cell receptor beta chain was detected once. What it binds is unknown. This sample stems from a study of cytomegalovirus exposure and HLA in healthy donors. Findings and caveats of the study: Cytomegalovirus association was assigned to about 150 TCR beta chains.

The trim removed 4 bases at V and 4 bases at J, leaving 6 bases unmatched. CDR1 and CDR2 from the germline V gene are LNHNV and YYDKDF (reference sequence). This CDR3 contains 14 residues. Profiled with immunoSEQ multiplex PCR; TCRdb holds only in-frame clones, not every one. The sample carries about 220,000 clones, 75% to 95% recorded once. Sequencing was done on a sample of PBMCs. The receptor comes from a young woman in good health and CMV-seronegative. V gene TRBV15 combines with J gene TRBJ1-2; 7 bases are shared with TRBD1. The CDR3 DNA reads TGTGCCACCAGCATCACCGGGACAGTCTATGGCTACACCTTC. The encoded protein is CATSITGTVYGYTF.